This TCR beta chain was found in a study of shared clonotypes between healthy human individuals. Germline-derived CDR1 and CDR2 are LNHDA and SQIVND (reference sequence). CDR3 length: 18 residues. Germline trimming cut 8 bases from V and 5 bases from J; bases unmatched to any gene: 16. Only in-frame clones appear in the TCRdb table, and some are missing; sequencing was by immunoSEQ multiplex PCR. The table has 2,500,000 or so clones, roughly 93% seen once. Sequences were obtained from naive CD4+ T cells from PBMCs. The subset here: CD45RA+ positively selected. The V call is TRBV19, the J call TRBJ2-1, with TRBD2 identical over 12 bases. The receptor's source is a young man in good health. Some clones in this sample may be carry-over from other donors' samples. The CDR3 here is CASHRVGSSGRANNEQFF. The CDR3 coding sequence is TGTGCCAGTCACAGGGTGGGGTCTAGCGGGAGGGCCAACAATGAGCAGTTCTTC. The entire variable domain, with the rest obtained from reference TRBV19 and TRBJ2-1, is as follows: DGGITQSPKYLFRKEGQNVTLSCEQNLNHDAMYWYRQDPGQGLRLIYYSQIVNDFQKGDIAEGYSVSREKKESFPLTVTSAQKNPTAFYLCASHRVGSSGRANNEQFFGPGTRLTVL.